This TCR beta chain emerged from a study of PD-1 blockade in classical Hodgkin lymphoma. Study at large: With a 2-week interval, patients received intravenous nivolumab at 3 mg/kg. Findings and limits, study-wide: By cycle point C4D1, TCR diversity had risen significantly in CD4+ cells (but not CD8+ cells). Compared with healthy donors, newly diagnosed patients reportedly showed lower baseline TCR diversity.

The time point is: cycle 4 day 1 (C4D1), after five to seven weeks of nivolumab. The patients all showed relapse after autologous stem cell transplantation, while their brentuximab vedotin exposure varied. After thawing, PBMCs were subjected to magnetic negative selection to isolate CD8+ T cells. J was trimmed by 0 bases and V by 5 bases; bases with no gene match: 9. Per germline, CDR1 SGHVS and CDR2 FNYEAQ. This CDR3 has 16 amino acids. Sequenced by immunoSEQ multiplex PCR; TCRdb stores in-frame clones only, minus some. The repertoire consists of some 7,800 clones, with 65% to 80% occurring once and the leading ten covering around 32%. For this clone: Its antigen is unknown.

The chain joins TRBV7-6 to TRBJ2-7, with 8 bases matching TRBD2. Source: CD8+ T cells from blood, taken before the fourth cycle of nivolumab. The source of this sequence is a human donor with classical Hodgkin lymphoma. The chain's CDR3 is CASSHQARGDSYEQYF. The CDR3 DNA follows: TGTGCCAGCAGCCATCAGGCGCGGGGGGACTCCTACGAGCAGTACTTC.